The clone carrying this T cell receptor beta chain was counted a single time. Its antigen is unknown. Only in-frame clones appear in the TCRdb table, and some are missing; sequencing was by immunoSEQ multiplex PCR. The data show 45,000 to 60,000 clones, with approximately 70% seen just once and around 2.8% held by the top ten. The source of the sample is a study of T cell clones after liver transplantation. Overall study: TCRbeta sequencing after a pre-transplant mixed lymphocyte reaction identified graft-donor-reactive clones, later tracked in post-transplant blood.

Study-wide points: Migration into the graft, not deletion, may explain lost graft donor-reactive T cells.

CDR3 length: 12 residues. Trimming cost V 4 bases and J 4 bases, with 6 bases left between them. Per the germline V gene, CDR1 is LNHDA and CDR2 is SQIVND (reference sequence). This receptor was taken from a human patient who received a liver transplant. The graft donor may have contributed some T cells. The chain has TRBV19 and TRBJ2-3; perhaps TRBD1 as D (6 bases). The input for sequencing was CD4+ T cells from blood, taken at the approximately 15-month timepoint. CDR3 region: CASSTGADTQYF. The CDR3 DNA is TGTGCCAGTAGTACAGGGGCAGATACGCAGTATTTT.